The 10 T cell receptor beta chains below come from one sample, sequenced in a study of T cell changes during pregnancy in multiple sclerosis. Repertoires were generated with immunoSEQ multiplex PCR, while TCRdb's copy carries only in-frame clones and drops some. Seen here are roughly 46,000 clones, roughly 80% observed once, and the top ten hold 0.64%. The sequenced sample was CD4+ T cells from peripheral blood mononuclear cells, obtained before pregnancy. The origin of the receptors is a female donor with multiple sclerosis, enrolled in a pregnancy study.

The rearrangement joins TRBV11-2 to TRBJ2-1, with 10 bases aligning to TRBD2. This CDR3 contains 15 residues. Germline V CDR1 and CDR2: SGHAT, FQNNGV. V lost 4 bases, J lost 0 bases, and 0 bases stayed unmatched. CDR3 nucleotides: TGTGCCAGCAGCTGGACTAGCGGCTCCTACAATGAGCAGTTCTTC. Translation: CASSWTSGSYNEQFF.

The CDR3 loop reads CAISSQVNTEAFF. CDR3 nucleotide sequence: TGTGCCATCAGCTCCCAGGTGAACACTGAAGCTTTCTTT. The V gene is TRBV10-3, the J gene TRBJ1-1; D uncertain. Per the germline V gene, CDR1 is ENHRY and CDR2 is SYGVKD. There are 13 residues in the CDR3. Trimming shortened V by 6 bases and J by 0 bases, and 8 bases separated the two germline ends.

This chain uses TRBV6-6 with TRBJ2-7, with D possibly matching TRBD2 (6 bases). V was shortened by 4 bases and J by 5 bases, with 9 bases between the two germline ends. CDR3 size: 12 residues. Germline V gives CDR1 MNHNY, CDR2 SVGAGI (reference sequence). The CDR3 bases are TGTGCCAGCAGTTCGGCTAGCGACGAGCAGTACTTC. It codes for CASSSASDEQYF.

The chain combines TRBV18 with TRBJ2-2; D uncertain. With 6 bases removed from V and 10 bases from J, the gap between germline ends came to 6 bases. The V gene's germline CDR1 is KGHSH and CDR2 LQKENI. The CDR3 is 10 residues long. CDR3 in amino acids: CASSGAELFF. The CDR3 nucleotides are TGTGCCAGCTCCGGAGCGGAGCTGTTTTTT.

The chain is built from TRBV5-6 and TRBJ2-1, with D uncertain. The CDR3 contains 12 residues. The ends were cut back, 0 bases at V and 5 bases at J, with 3 bases in the middle. The germline V gene has CDR1 SGHDT and CDR2 YYEEEE. The CDR3 here is CASSLADNEQFF. The CDR3 DNA follows: TGTGCCAGCAGCTTGGCGGACAATGAGCAGTTCTTC.

The chain is built from TRBV7-2 and TRBJ2-7, with TRBD1 as a possible D gene (5 bases). The V end lost 1 base, the J end lost 0 bases, and 10 bases lay between the germline ends. The CDR3 is 15 amino acids. Germline V gene lookup returns CDR1 SGHTA and CDR2 FQGNSA. The CDR3 sequence is CASSLGGGSSYEQYF. The CDR3 DNA reads TGTGCCAGCAGCTTAGGGGGCGGCAGCTCCTACGAGCAGTACTTC.

The chain employs TRBV4-3 and TRBJ1-2, with D perhaps matching TRBD1 (6 bases). This CDR3 comprises 14 residues. Germline lookup yields CDR1 LGHNA and CDR2 YSLEER. The V end lost 0 bases, the J end lost 4 bases, and 9 bases lay between the germline ends. The CDR3 sequence: CASSQDKDSYGYTF. Written as DNA, the CDR3 is TGCGCCAGCAGCCAAGATAAGGACAGCTATGGCTACACCTTC.

This chain connects TRBV27 to TRBJ2-5; TRBD2 aligns across 7 bases. Germline V CDR1 and CDR2: MNHEY, SMNVEV (reference sequence). The V segment lost 3 bases and the J segment 2 bases; nucleotides outside the gene matches: 9. The CDR3 runs 16 residues. CDR3 sequence (DNA): TGTGCCAGCAGTTTTGGGGGGAGCGGGAAGCAAGAGACCCAGTACTTC. Translated: CASSFGGSGKQETQYF.

This sequence joins TRBV2 and TRBJ2-7; TRBD2 might be the D (5 bases). Germline V CDR1 and CDR2: SNHLY, FYNNEI. The CDR3 runs 15 residues. Trimming removed 7 bases at V and 2 bases at J, with 18 bases between. In DNA form, the CDR3 reads TGTGCCAGCAAGAGCGGACTGAAATTAACCTACGAGCAGTACTTC. It is translated as CASKSGLKLTYEQYF.

This chain uses TRBV27 with TRBJ1-1; D not certain. The germline V gene has CDR1 MNHEY and CDR2 SMNVEV (reference sequence). This CDR3 contains 13 residues. Trimming took 1 base from V and 1 from J, leaving 4 bases between them. CDR3 in amino acids: CASSLFRNTEAFF. As DNA, the CDR3 is TGTGCCAGCAGTTTATTCAGGAACACTGAAGCTTTCTTT.